Listed here are 11 T cell receptor beta chains from one sample, sequenced in a study of blood T cell repertoires in COVID-19. Assay: immunoSEQ multiplex PCR; the TCRdb copy retains only in-frame clones and omits some. The table includes around 280,000 clones, around 88% detected once. The sequenced material came from peripheral blood. The receptors were sampled from a young woman who had recovered from COVID-19.

This clone was recorded once. The genes are TRBV5-1 and TRBJ2-5, with 10 nucleotides matching TRBD1. The ends lost 2 bases at V and 6 bases at J; junction bases unmatched: 4. The germline CDR1 and CDR2 sequences are SGHRS and YFSETQ. This CDR3 comprises 14 residues. CDR3 coding DNA: TGCGCCAGCAGCTTTGGGACAGGGGTGAAGACCCAGTACTTC. Its translation is CASSFGTGVKTQYF.

The V call is TRBV6-5, the J call TRBJ2-5; TRBD1 aligns across 8 bases. Looked up from germline, CDR1 is MNHEY and CDR2 is SVGAGI. V shed 5 bases, J shed 5 bases, and the junction held 7 bases outside the gene matches. The length of the CDR3 is 14 residues. The CDR3 region has the DNA TGTGCCAGCAGTCCCGGACAGGGCAGGGAGACCCAGTACTTC. The encoded protein is CASSPGQGRETQYF.

The CDR3 sequence is CASSIYEGGRQPQHF. The CDR3 DNA follows: TGTGCCAGTAGTATTTACGAGGGCGGGCGTCAGCCCCAGCATTTT. The rearrangement joins TRBV19 to TRBJ1-5, with unresolved D. Germline CDR1 reads LNHDA; CDR2 reads SQIVND (reference sequence). This CDR3 has 15 residues. V was clipped by 3 bases and J by 6 bases, with 15 bases between them.

This clone has just a few counts. CDR3 DNA: TGTGCCAGCAGCTTGGCTCCAGGGATTTACGAGCAGTACTTC. As protein: CASSLAPGIYEQYF. This chain uses TRBV5-5 with TRBJ2-7, with D possibly being TRBD1 (5 bases). Germline V gene lookup returns CDR1 SGHKS and CDR2 YYEKEE (reference sequence). Deletions cut 0 bases from V and 4 bases from J, with 11 bases between. CDR3 length: 14 amino acids. The whole variable domain, remainder taken from reference TRBV5-5 and TRBJ2-7, is DAGVTQSPTHLIKTRGQQVTLRCSPISGHKSVSWYQQVLGQGPQFIFQYYEKEERGRGNFPDRFSARQFPNYSSELNVNALLLGDSALYLCASSLAPGIYEQYFGPGTRLTVT.

The chain recombines TRBV5-1 with TRBJ2-7; the D gene is possibly TRBD2 (5 bases). The CDR3 loop spans 13 amino acids. V dropped 2 bases and J dropped 7 bases, with 13 bases sitting between them. Germline loops: CDR1 SGHRS, CDR2 YFSETQ. The DNA for the CDR3 is TGCGCCAGCAGCTTTGAGGGCAGCCTGGAGCAGTACTTC. This codes for CASSFEGSLEQYF. The full variable domain, its missing parts supplied by reference TRBV5-1 and TRBJ2-7, is KAGVTQTPRYLIKTRGQQVTLSCSPISGHRSVSWYQQTPGQGLQFLFEYFSETQRNKGNFPGRFSGRQFSNSRSEMNVSTLELGDSALYLCASSFEGSLEQYFGPGTRLTVT.

V and J are TRBV27 and TRBJ1-5, with 8 bases matching TRBD1. CDR3 size: 15 residues. The V segment lost 2 bases and the J segment 5 bases; nucleotides outside the gene matches: 5. The germline CDR1 and CDR2 sequences are MNHEY and SMNVEV (reference sequence). The CDR3 is CASSLIFRGHQPQHF. In nucleotides, the CDR3 is TGTGCCAGCAGTTTAATTTTCAGGGGGCATCAGCCCCAGCATTTT.

The CDR3 reads CASSLTPGQSNQPQHF. The CDR3 nucleotides read TGTGCCAGCAGCCTTACGCCGGGACAGAGCAATCAGCCCCAGCATTTT. The rearrangement joins TRBV5-6 to TRBJ1-5, with 7 bases fitting TRBD1. The CDR3 contains 16 residues. After removal of 4 bases from V and 1 base from J, the junction contained 8 bases not matched to a gene. The germline gives CDR1 SGHDT, CDR2 YYEEEE.

The rearrangement links TRBV21-1 to TRBJ2-1; the listed D gene, TRBD2, was not tested against the DNA. TRBV21-1 has pseudogene status. The CDR3 is made up of 17 amino acids. This CDR3 reads CASSFRRWRVEHNEQFF. CDR3 DNA sequence: TGTGCCAGCAGCTTCCGGAGGTGGCGGGTAGAACACAATGAGCAGTTCTTC.

This rearrangement joins TRBV24-1 to TRBJ2-2; 7 bases align to TRBD1. J lost 2 bases, V lost 5 bases, and 7 bases had no gene match. CDR3 length equals 16 residues. From germline, CDR1 is KGHDR and CDR2 SFDVKD. The CDR3 loop reads CATSGNRGPNTGELFF. In DNA, the CDR3 is TGTGCCACCAGTGGCAACAGGGGACCCAACACCGGGGAGCTGTTTTTT.

This rearrangement joins TRBV24-1 to TRBJ2-3, with D tentatively TRBD2 (6 bases). CDR1 KGHDR and CDR2 SFDVKD come from the germline V gene. V lost 11 bases and J lost 0, with 11 bases in between. The CDR3 loop spans 13 amino acids. For the CDR3, the DNA is TGTGCCAGTAGCGGAGATAGCACAGATACGCAGTATTTT. As protein: CASSGDSTDTQYF.

This clone was found many times. This sequence joins TRBV7-2 and TRBJ1-5; no firm D call. Per germline, CDR1 SGHTA and CDR2 FQGNSA. The CDR3 consists of 14 residues. V lost 7 bases and J lost 1, with 11 bases in between. The CDR3 sequence: CASTEAKSNQPQHF. CDR3 DNA sequence: TGTGCCAGCACCGAGGCGAAGAGCAATCAGCCCCAGCATTTT.